This is a list of T cell receptor beta chains from one sample in a study of blood T cell repertoires in COVID-19. Method: immunoSEQ multiplex PCR; TCRdb's copy keeps in-frame clones and lacks some. The repertoire holds around 170,000 clones, with about nine tenths as singletons. Input material: peripheral blood. The receptors were sampled from a man in his sixties with acute or convalescent COVID-19. CDR3s include the opening cysteine and the closing phenylalanine or tryptophan. The D gene is left open where the match is weak.

TRBD1,TRBJ1-4,TRBV7-9,CASGDRKKLFF,TGTGCCAGCGGGGACAGGAAAAAACTGTTTTTT
TRBD1,TRBJ1-2,TRBV19,CASSIRQGVDYGYTF,TGTGCCAGTAGTATTAGACAGGGGGTCGACTATGGCTACACCTTC
NA,TRBJ1-1,TRBV5-4,CASSLGAGRNTEAFF,TGTGCCAGCAGCTTGGGGGCAGGTAGAAACACTGAAGCTTTCTTT
TRBD2,TRBJ2-5,TRBV19,CASSKGTSGAETQYF,TGTGCCAGTAGTAAAGGGACTAGCGGGGCGGAGACCCAGTACTTC
TRBD1,TRBJ2-2,TRBV7-8,CASSLTLGQENTGELFF,TGTGCCAGCAGCTTAACATTGGGACAGGAGAACACCGGGGAGCTGTTTTTT
TRBD1,TRBJ1-1,TRBV5-1,CASSWGQKNTEAFF,TGCGCCAGCAGCTGGGGACAGAAGAACACTGAAGCTTTCTTT
TRBD1,TRBJ2-7,TRBV2,CASSWDSSYEQYF,TGTGCCAGCAGTTGGGACAGCTCCTACGAGCAGTACTTC
NA,TRBJ2-2,TRBV7-3,CASRSPGLANTGELFF,TGTGCCAGCAGATCGCCGGGACTCGCGAACACCGGGGAGCTGTTTTTT
NA,TRBJ2-7,TRBV6-6,CASSDTGTGTYEQYF,TGTGCCAGCAGTGACACAGGGACGGGGACCTACGAGCAGTACTTC
NA,TRBJ1-5,TRBV24-1,CATSDPKTAQPQHF,TGTGCCACCAGTGACCCTAAAACCGCTCAGCCCCAGCATTTT
TRBD1,TRBJ1-2,TRBV6-5,CASSYRQGFNYGYTF,TGTGCCAGCAGTTACAGACAGGGGTTTAACTATGGCTACACCTTC
TRBD1,TRBJ1-1,TRBV19,CASTSGVGGGTEAFF,TGTGCCAGTACCTCTGGGGTAGGGGGCGGCACTGAAGCTTTCTTT
TRBD1,TRBJ1-2,TRBV6-5,CASSRTGTNYGYTF,TGTGCCAGCAGCCGGACAGGGACTAACTATGGCTACACCTTC
NA,TRBJ1-1,TRBV5-1,CASSFRGLGTEAFF,TGCGCCAGCAGCTTTCGGGGTTTGGGCACTGAAGCTTTCTTT
TRBD1,TRBJ1-2,TRBV5-6,CASSSWDRTNYGYTF,TGTGCCAGCAGCTCGTGGGACAGAACTAACTATGGCTACACCTTC
NA,TRBJ2-5,TRBV12-3/TRBV12-4,CASSSDWSETQYF,TGTGCCAGCAGTTCGGACTGGTCGGAGACCCAGTACTTC
NA,TRBJ1-5,TRBV30,CAWSQGGNQPQHF,TGTGCCTGGAGCCAGGGTGGCAATCAGCCCCAGCATTTT
NA,TRBJ1-3,TRBV9,CASSPRGGDRILHSGNTIYF,TGTGCCAGCAGCCCTAGAGGGGGGGACCGAATTTTACACTCTGGAAACACCATATATTTT
NA,TRBJ1-4,TRBV18,CASTANIPSNRDEKLFF,TGTGCCAGCACAGCCAATATCCCCTCGAACAGGGATGAAAAACTGTTTTTT
NA,TRBJ1-6,TRBV2,CASSDPASADPYNSPLHF,TGTGCCAGCAGTGACCCGGCCAGCGCCGACCCCTATAATTCACCCCTCCACTTT
TRBD1,TRBJ1-2,TRBV4-1,CASSQVTGGSGFGYTF,TGCGCCAGCAGCCAAGTTACAGGGGGCAGCGGCTTTGGCTACACCTTC
NA,TRBJ1-1,TRBV9,CASSVGTVNTEAFF,TGTGCCAGCAGCGTAGGAACGGTGAACACTGAAGCTTTCTTT